The clone carrying this T cell receptor beta chain occurred many times. Antigen specificity is unknown. Time point reported: sample taken at primary tumor resection. Unsorted tumor, nontumor lung tissue or cryopreserved PBMC supplied the whole RNA. This specimen comes from a study of spatial heterogeneity in lung cancer. Turning to the study itself: In the raw reads, each unique TCR and UMI combination was present more than ten times on average.

Overall study results and limits: It was found that expanded intratumoral alpha and beta TCR counts tracked tumor mutation counts. Estimation of coverage gave values of about 7% for alpha and over 11% for beta chains in tumor T cells.

A unique molecular identifier was attached to every TCR cDNA molecule. One entry per CDR3 protein results from TCRdb running MiXCR on the 5' RACE reads. The data contain around 100,000 distinct CDR3 sequences, 3.5% to 5% of them singletons. Germline values: CDR1 SGHRS, CDR2 YFSETQ. After removal of 3 bases from V and 7 bases from J, the junction contained 6 bases not matched to a gene. There are 14 residues in the CDR3. The clonotype was recovered from a male donor with early-stage non-small cell lung cancer. The chain has TRBV5-1 and TRBJ1-4; 7 positions match TRBD1. Source: lung tumor tissue, taken at surgery. CDR3: CASSSDRRGEKLFF. The CDR3 DNA reads TGCGCCAGCAGCTCGGACAGGAGGGGTGAAAAACTGTTTTTT.